This T cell receptor beta chain was sequenced during a study of blood T cell repertoires in COVID-19. In the study overall: Italy, Spain and the United States were the sources of the convalescent and acute COVID-19 samples. PBMCs, B-cell-depleted T cells, or T cells provided the cDNA or gDNA that made up the material.

As handled by the study authors: Reference gene primers were amplified, and this amplification served to estimate nucleated cell counts. Libraries were prepared by immunoSEQ multiplex PCR; TCRdb keeps only in-frame clonotypes and omits some of them. V, J and clone size reflect that table, while D and trimming were determined from the DNA. Here the sample spans about 170,000 clones, around 86% being singletons. Sequencing input: peripheral blood. The clonotype originates from a man between 65 and 85 years old with acute or convalescent COVID-19.

CDR3 residues: CAIRSNAGGYNEQFF. In nucleotides, the CDR3 is TGTGCCATCAGATCTAATGCGGGAGGTTACAATGAGCAGTTCTTC. The genes are TRBV10-3 and TRBJ2-1; 8 bases are a match to TRBD2. V trimming: 6 bases; J trimming: 4 bases; junction bases outside the gene matches: 8. CDR3 size: 15 residues. Germline V CDR1 and CDR2: ENHRY, SYGVKD.